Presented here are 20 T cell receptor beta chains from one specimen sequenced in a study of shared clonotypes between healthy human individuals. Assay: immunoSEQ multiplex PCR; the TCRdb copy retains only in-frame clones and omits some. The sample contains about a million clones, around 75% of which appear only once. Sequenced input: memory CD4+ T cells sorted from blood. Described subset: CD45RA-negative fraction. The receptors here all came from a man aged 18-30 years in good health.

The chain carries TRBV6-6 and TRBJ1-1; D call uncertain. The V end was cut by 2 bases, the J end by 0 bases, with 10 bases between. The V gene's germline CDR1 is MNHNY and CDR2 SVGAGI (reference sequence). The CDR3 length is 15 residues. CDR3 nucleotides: TGTGCCAGCAGTTACGATTACTCCATGAACACTGAAGCTTTCTTT. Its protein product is CASSYDYSMNTEAFF.

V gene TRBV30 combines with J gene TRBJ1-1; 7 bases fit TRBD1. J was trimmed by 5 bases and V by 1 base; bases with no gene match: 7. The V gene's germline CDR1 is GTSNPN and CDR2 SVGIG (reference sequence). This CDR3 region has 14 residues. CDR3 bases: TGTGCCTGGAGTGCATCCAGGGGGAGAACTGAAGCTTTCTTT. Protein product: CAWSASRGRTEAFF.

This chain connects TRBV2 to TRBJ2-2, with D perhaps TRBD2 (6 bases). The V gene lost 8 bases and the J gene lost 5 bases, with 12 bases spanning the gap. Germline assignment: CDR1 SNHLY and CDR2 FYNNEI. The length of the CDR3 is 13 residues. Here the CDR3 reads CASSGEFTGELFF. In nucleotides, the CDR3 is TGTGCCAGCTCGGGAGAGTTTACCGGGGAGCTGTTTTTT.

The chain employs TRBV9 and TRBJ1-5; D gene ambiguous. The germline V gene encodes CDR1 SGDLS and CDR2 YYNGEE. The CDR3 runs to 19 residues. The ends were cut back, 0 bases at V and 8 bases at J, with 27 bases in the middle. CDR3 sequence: CASSVAEDRKAGPLEPQHF. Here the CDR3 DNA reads TGTGCCAGCAGCGTAGCGGAGGACCGAAAAGCGGGCCCTCTTGAGCCCCAGCATTTT.

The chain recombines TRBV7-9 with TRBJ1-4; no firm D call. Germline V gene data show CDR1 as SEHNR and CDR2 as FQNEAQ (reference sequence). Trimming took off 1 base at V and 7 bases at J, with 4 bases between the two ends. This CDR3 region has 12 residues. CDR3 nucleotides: TGTGCCAGCAGCTTAGTCCGTGAAAAACTGTTTTTT. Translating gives CASSLVREKLFF.

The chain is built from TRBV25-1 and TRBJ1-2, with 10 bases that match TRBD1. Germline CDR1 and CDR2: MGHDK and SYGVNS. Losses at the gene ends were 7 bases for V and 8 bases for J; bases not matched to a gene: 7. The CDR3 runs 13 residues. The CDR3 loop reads CASNRGDRGGYTF. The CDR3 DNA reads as TGTGCCAGCAACCGAGGGGACAGGGGCGGCTACACCTTC.

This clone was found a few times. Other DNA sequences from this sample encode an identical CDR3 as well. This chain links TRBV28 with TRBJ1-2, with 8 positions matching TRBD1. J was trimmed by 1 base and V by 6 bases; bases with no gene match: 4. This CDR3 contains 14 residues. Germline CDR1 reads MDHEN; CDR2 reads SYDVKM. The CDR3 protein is CASRSTGGNYGYTF. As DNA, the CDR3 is TGTGCCAGCAGATCTACAGGGGGTAACTATGGCTACACCTTC.

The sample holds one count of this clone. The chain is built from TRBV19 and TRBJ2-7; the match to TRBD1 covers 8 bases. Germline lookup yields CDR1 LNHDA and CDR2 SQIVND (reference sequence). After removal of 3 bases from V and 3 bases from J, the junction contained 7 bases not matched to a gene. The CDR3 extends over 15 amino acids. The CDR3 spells CASSIGQGPFYEQYF. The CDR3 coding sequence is TGTGCCAGTAGTATCGGACAGGGACCATTCTACGAGCAGTACTTC.

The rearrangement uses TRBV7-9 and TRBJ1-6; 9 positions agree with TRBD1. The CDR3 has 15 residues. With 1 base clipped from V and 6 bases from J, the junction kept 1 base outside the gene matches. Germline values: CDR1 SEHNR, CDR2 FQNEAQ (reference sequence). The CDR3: CASSLGTGVNSPLHF. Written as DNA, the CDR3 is TGTGCCAGCAGCTTAGGGACAGGGGTTAATTCACCCCTCCACTTT.

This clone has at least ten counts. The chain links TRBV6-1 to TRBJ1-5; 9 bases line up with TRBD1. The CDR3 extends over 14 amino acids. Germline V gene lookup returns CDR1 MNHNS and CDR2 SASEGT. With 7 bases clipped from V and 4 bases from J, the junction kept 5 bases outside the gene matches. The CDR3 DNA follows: TGTGCCAGCATGACAGGGGGGCCAAATCAGCCCCAGCATTTT. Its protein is CASMTGGPNQPQHF.

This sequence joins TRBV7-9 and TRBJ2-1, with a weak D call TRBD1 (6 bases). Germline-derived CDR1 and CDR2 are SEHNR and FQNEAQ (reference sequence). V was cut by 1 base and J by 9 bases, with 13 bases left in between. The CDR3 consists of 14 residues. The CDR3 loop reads CASSLGQVPSEQFF. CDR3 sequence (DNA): TGTGCCAGCAGCTTAGGACAGGTTCCCTCTGAGCAGTTCTTC.

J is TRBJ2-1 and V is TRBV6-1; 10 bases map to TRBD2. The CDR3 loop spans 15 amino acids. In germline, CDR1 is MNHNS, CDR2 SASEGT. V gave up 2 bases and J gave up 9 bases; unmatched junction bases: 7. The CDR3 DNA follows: TGTGCCAGCAGTGAATCGGCTAGCGGGGGTATTGAGCAGTTCTTC. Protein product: CASSESASGGIEQFF.

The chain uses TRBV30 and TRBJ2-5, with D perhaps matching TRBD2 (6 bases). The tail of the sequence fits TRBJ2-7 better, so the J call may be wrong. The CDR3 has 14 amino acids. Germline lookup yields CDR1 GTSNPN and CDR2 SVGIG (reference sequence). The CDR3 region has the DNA TGTGCCTGGGGACGCGGGGCGAGCTCCTACGAGCAGTACTTC. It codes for CAWGRGASSYEQYF.

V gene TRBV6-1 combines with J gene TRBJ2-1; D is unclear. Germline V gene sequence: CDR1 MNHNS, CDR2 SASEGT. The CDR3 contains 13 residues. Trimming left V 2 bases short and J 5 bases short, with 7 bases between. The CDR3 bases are TGTGCCAGCAGTGAACAGCCCAACAATGAGCAGTTCTTC. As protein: CASSEQPNNEQFF.

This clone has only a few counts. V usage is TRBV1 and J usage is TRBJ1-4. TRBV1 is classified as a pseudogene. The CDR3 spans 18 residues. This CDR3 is CTSSQVLRRGRSNEKLFF. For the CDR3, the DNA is TGCACCAGCAGCCAGGTCCTTCGACGGGGGCGGTCTAATGAAAAACTGTTTTTT.

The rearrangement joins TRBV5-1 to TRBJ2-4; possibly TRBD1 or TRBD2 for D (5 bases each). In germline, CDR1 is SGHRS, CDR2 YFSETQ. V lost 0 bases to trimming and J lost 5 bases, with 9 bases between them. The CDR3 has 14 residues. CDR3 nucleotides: TGCGCCAGCAGCTTGGGGGGACCGGAAAACATTCAGTACTTC. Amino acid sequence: CASSLGGPENIQYF.

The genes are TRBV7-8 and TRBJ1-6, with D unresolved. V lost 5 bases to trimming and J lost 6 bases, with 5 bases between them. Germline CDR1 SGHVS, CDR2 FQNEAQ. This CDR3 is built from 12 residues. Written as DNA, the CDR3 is TGTGCCAGCAGCCCCCCTAATTCACCCCTCCACTTT. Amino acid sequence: CASSPPNSPLHF.

CDR3 nucleotide sequence: TGTGCCAGCAGGCAGGCAGCCCTGAGCTCCTACGAGCAGTACTTC. The encoded protein is CASRQAALSSYEQYF. The chain employs TRBV2 and TRBJ2-7; D remains ambiguous. The germline V and J ends were trimmed by 6 bases and 0 bases, with 15 bases remaining between them. CDR1 and CDR2 from the germline V gene are SNHLY and FYNNEI. The CDR3 runs to 15 residues.

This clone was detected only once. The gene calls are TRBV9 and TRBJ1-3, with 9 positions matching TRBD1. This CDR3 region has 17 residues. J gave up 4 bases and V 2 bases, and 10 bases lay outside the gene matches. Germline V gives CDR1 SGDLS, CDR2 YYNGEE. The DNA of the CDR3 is TGTGCCAGCAGCGTGACAACGGGACAGGGAGAAGGAAACACCATATATTTT. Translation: CASSVTTGQGEGNTIYF.

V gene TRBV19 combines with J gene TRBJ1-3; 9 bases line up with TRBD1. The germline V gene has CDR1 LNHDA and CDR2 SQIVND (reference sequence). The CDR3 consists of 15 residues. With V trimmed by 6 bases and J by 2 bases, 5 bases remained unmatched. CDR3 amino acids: CASSAGTGPGNTIYF. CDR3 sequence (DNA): TGTGCCAGTAGCGCCGGGACAGGGCCTGGAAACACCATATATTTT.